The present TCR beta chain was sequenced within a study of T cell clonality in common variable immunodeficiency. Both groups were predominantly of Caucasian heritage. Overall study results and limits: Common variable immunodeficiency TCR beta sequences reportedly had fewer deletions and N-nucleotide insertions. Fewer TCRbeta clones were shared among CVID subjects than controls.

This clone was detected ten times or more. Its antigen is currently unknown. The read comes to an end 3 residues before the CDR3 does, leaving the germline J gene to fill in the end. Clones were sequenced by immunoSEQ multiplex PCR, and TCRdb holds only the in-frame ones, with some missing. Recorded here are over 35,000 clones, none singletons. The CDR3 totals 15 residues. Trimming stripped 3 bases from V and 1 base from J, with 12 bases between. Per the germline V gene, CDR1 is SGHNT and CDR2 is YENEEA. The sequencing sample was made of peripheral blood mononuclear cells. The chain couples TRBV11-3 to TRBJ2-5, with D possibly matching TRBD2 (6 bases). The source of this sequence is a person aged 18 to 69 in good health. The CDR3 bases that were read are TGTGCCAGCAGCTTGGTCCTGGGGGGCCAAGAGACC. Translated, it gives CASSLVLGGQET. The entire CDR3 is CASSLVLGGQETQYF.